These 19 T cell receptor beta chains share one sample of origin, sequenced in a study of blood T cell repertoires in COVID-19. Assay used: immunoSEQ multiplex PCR; TCRdb lists only in-frame clones, some missing. In the table there are about 170,000 clones, 70% to 90% of which are singletons. Sequencing was performed on peripheral blood. The receptors stem from an elderly woman with COVID-19, enrolled during active disease.

The V call is TRBV21-1, the J call TRBJ2-7; the listed D gene, TRBD2, was not tested against the DNA. TRBV21-1 is designated a pseudogene. This CDR3 contains 17 residues. In nucleotides, the CDR3 is TGTGCCAGCAGCAAAGCGGTGAGCGGGGGAACTACCTACGAGCAGTACTTC. Its translation: CASSKAVSGGTTYEQYF.

This chain connects TRBV6-5 to TRBJ1-1, with TRBD1 as a possible D gene (6 bases). The CDR3 is 14 residues long. V lost 7 bases and J 4 bases, leaving 16 bases between the germline ends. From germline, CDR1 is MNHEY and CDR2 SVGAGI. This CDR3 is CASTLEGGGTEAFF. The CDR3 DNA follows: TGTGCCAGCACCCTCGAGGGGGGGGGCACTGAAGCTTTCTTT.

The chain couples TRBV4-3 to TRBJ2-2; TRBD2 agrees at 13 bases. CDR1 LGHNA and CDR2 YSLEER come from the germline V gene. V lost 1 base and J lost 0; bases outside the gene matches: 5. The CDR3 has 19 residues. The CDR3 nucleotides are TGCGCCAGCAGCCAAGCCTCGGGACTAGCGGGGACGAACACCGGGGAGCTGTTTTTT. Its translation is CASSQASGLAGTNTGELFF.

The CDR3 DNA follows: TGCGCCAGCAGCTTGTCGGCCAGCGGCTACGAGCAGTACTTC. The encoded protein is CASSLSASGYEQYF. The V call is TRBV5-1, the J call TRBJ2-7; D might be TRBD2 (5 bases). This CDR3 region has 14 residues. The germline V gene encodes CDR1 SGHRS and CDR2 YFSETQ. V shed 1 base and J shed 3 bases, with 11 bases lying between them.

The CDR3 reads CAISEIQGKAHGSPLHF. The CDR3 DNA follows: TGTGCCATCAGTGAAATACAGGGGAAGGCCCATGGTTCACCCCTCCACTTT. The chain links TRBV10-3 to TRBJ1-6, with 7 bases fitting TRBD1. The CDR3 extends over 17 amino acids. From germline, CDR1 is ENHRY and CDR2 SYGVKD. V dropped 3 bases and J dropped 9; count of bases not matched to a gene: 14.

The gene calls are TRBV5-4 and TRBJ2-7, with TRBD2 identical over 7 bases. V shed 4 bases and J 4 bases; nucleotides not matched to a gene: 11. Per the germline V gene, CDR1 is SGHNT and CDR2 is YYREEE (reference sequence). The CDR3 loop spans 15 amino acids. The CDR3 DNA is TGTGCCAGCAGCCCTGTTGGGAGGCGGGAGTACGAGCAGTACTTC. The encoded protein is CASSPVGRREYEQYF.

This chain connects TRBV6-5 to TRBJ1-4; the D is unclear. This CDR3 has 12 residues. V was shortened by 4 bases and J by 10 bases, with 10 bases between the two germline ends. Germline V gene data show CDR1 as MNHEY and CDR2 as SVGAGI. Written as DNA, the CDR3 is TGTGCCAGCAGTTCCCGGGTTGGAAAACTGTTTTTT. Its translation: CASSSRVGKLFF.

A word on this clone: Other DNA sequences of this sample code for an identical CDR3. This chain connects TRBV7-9 to TRBJ2-7; 11 bases line up with TRBD1. This CDR3 has 15 residues. CDR1 is SEHNR and CDR2 is FQNEAQ in the germline V gene (reference sequence). The V and J ends lost 1 base and 5 bases, in that order; junction bases with no gene match: 4. DNA of the CDR3: TGTGCCAGCAGCTTAGGGACAGGGGGCGTCGACGAGCAGTACTTC. This gives the protein CASSLGTGGVDEQYF. The whole variable domain, remainder taken from reference TRBV7-9 and TRBJ2-7, is DTGVSQNPRHKITKRGQNVTFRCDPISEHNRLYWYRQTLGQGPEFLTYFQNEAQLEKSRLLSDRFSAERPKGSFSTLEIQRTEQGDSAMYLCASSLGTGGVDEQYFGPGTRLTVT.

The rearrangement uses TRBV19 and TRBJ2-2; D is possibly TRBD1 (6 bases). Germline CDR1 LNHDA, CDR2 SQIVND (reference sequence). V gave up 5 bases and J gave up 7 bases, with 17 bases separating them. The CDR3 totals 15 residues. For the CDR3, the DNA is TGTGCCAGTAGTGTGGCCCAGGGGAAAGGCGGGGAGCTGTTTTTT. Translated, it gives CASSVAQGKGGELFF.

The chain carries TRBV7-8 and TRBJ2-3; 9 nucleotides align to TRBD1. In germline, CDR1 is SGHVS, CDR2 FQNEAQ. V shed 4 bases and J 3 bases; nucleotides not matched to a gene: 17. The length of the CDR3 is 19 residues. Here the CDR3 DNA reads TGTGCCAGCAGCTGGGACAGGGCGGGCAGAGGCGGAGGAACAGATACGCAGTATTTT. Its protein is CASSWDRAGRGGGTDTQYF. The full variable domain, its missing parts supplied by reference TRBV7-8 and TRBJ2-3, is GAGVSQSPRYKVAKRGQDVALRCDPISGHVSLFWYQQALGQGPEFLTYFQNEAQLDKSGLPSDRFFAERPEGSVSTLKIQRTQQEDSAVYLCASSWDRAGRGGGTDTQYFGPGTRLTVL.

A few counts support this clone. The J gene is TRBJ1-2, the V gene TRBV19; D ambiguous. This CDR3 has 13 residues. Looked up from germline, CDR1 is LNHDA and CDR2 is SQIVND (reference sequence). V lost 1 base, J lost 8 bases, and 11 bases lay in between. The CDR3 protein is CASSIGQSGGYTF. The CDR3 coding sequence is TGTGCCAGTAGTATAGGTCAGTCAGGCGGCTACACCTTC.

The rearrangement uses TRBV6-1 and TRBJ2-3; TRBD2 matches 11 bases. This CDR3 is built from 16 residues. The V and J ends lost 4 bases and 4 bases, in that order; junction bases with no gene match: 7. Germline values: CDR1 MNHNS, CDR2 SASEGT. The CDR3 DNA is TGTGCCAGCAGTGTACGTAGCGGGGGGGCATCAGATACGCAGTATTTT. This encodes CASSVRSGGASDTQYF.

V gene TRBV12-3 or TRBV12-4 combines with J gene TRBJ2-7, with 7 bases matching TRBD1. The CDR3 has 13 amino acids. After removal of 11 bases from V and 2 bases from J, the junction contained 9 bases not matched to a gene. The CDR3 DNA follows: TGTGCCGCCCCCTCGGGACAGACCTACGAGCAGTACTTC. Residues: CAAPSGQTYEQYF.

J is TRBJ1-2 and V is TRBV2; a possible D gene is TRBD1 (6 bases). V lost 3 bases and J lost 4, with 12 bases in between. This CDR3 has 14 residues. Germline V lookup: CDR1 SNHLY, CDR2 FYNNEI. In DNA, the CDR3 is TGTGCCAGCAGTGAGACAGGTGTCACCTATGGCTACACCTTC. This gives the protein CASSETGVTYGYTF.

The chain has TRBV13 and TRBJ2-3; 10 bases line up with TRBD2. The CDR3 length is 16 residues. V was pared by 2 bases and J by 1 base, with 3 bases of the junction left unmatched. Germline V gene sequence: CDR1 PRHDT, CDR2 FYEKMQ (reference sequence). Here the CDR3 DNA reads TGTGCCAGCAGCTTAAAGCGGGGGGGCGGCACAGATACGCAGTATTTT. This translates into CASSLKRGGGTDTQYF.

The CDR3 sequence is CAWGDQNRGRNYGYTF. CDR3 DNA sequence: TGTGCCTGGGGTGACCAAAACAGGGGAAGGAACTATGGCTACACCTTC. The chain employs TRBV30 and TRBJ1-2; 7 nucleotides agree with TRBD1. Germline lookup yields CDR1 GTSNPN and CDR2 SVGIG (reference sequence). Germline trimming cut 5 bases from V and 2 bases from J; bases unmatched to any gene: 14. The CDR3 is 16 residues long.

J is TRBJ1-5 and V is TRBV4-1, with D unresolved. CDR1 and CDR2 (germline): MGHRA, YSYEKL. V lost 0 bases and J lost 6, with 9 bases in between. This CDR3 contains 14 residues. The CDR3 DNA is TGCGCCAGCAGCCAAGAAAGGTGGAGTCAGCCCCAGCATTTT. Protein: CASSQERWSQPQHF.

This clone was detected a few times. The CDR3 sequence is CASRPSVNGELFF. CDR3 coding DNA: TGCGCCAGCAGACCTAGCGTAAACGGGGAGCTGTTTTTT. This chain uses TRBV5-1 with TRBJ2-2; possible D gene TRBD2, 6 bases. Germline lookup yields CDR1 SGHRS and CDR2 YFSETQ. The V end lost 5 bases, the J end lost 7 bases, and 12 bases lay between the germline ends. The CDR3 covers 13 residues.

This rearrangement joins TRBV28 to TRBJ1-2, with D perhaps TRBD1 (6 bases). Germline V gene sequence: CDR1 MDHEN, CDR2 SYDVKM. The CDR3 loop spans 15 amino acids. Trimming removed 4 bases at V and 7 bases at J, with 19 bases between. CDR3 nucleotides: TGTGCCAGCAGTTCAGAAACCAGGGGAGCGTCTGGCTACACCTTC. It specifies CASSSETRGASGYTF.